This T cell receptor (beta chain) is from a study of CD8 T cells in ankylosing spondylitis. Study-level points and caveats: Within ankylosing spondylitis blood, a TCR beta motif made up of roughly eight highly homologous variants appeared to be characteristic.

To note about this clonotype: What it recognizes is unknown.

Researchers built TCR beta libraries using quantitative 5'-RACE with molecular barcodes. Each CDR3 protein is one row after TCRdb ran MiXCR on the 5' RACE reads. The sample shows about 260,000 distinct CDR3 sequences, roughly 25% of them seen only once. Sequencing input: blood, either unsorted or a sorted T cell fraction (not recorded which). This TCR was recovered from a male donor with ankylosing spondylitis or in good health (not recorded which).

CDR3 sequence (DNA): TGCAGTGCTACCTTGTGGGACGAAGCCTCCAATGAGCAGTTCTTC. Protein: CSATLWDEASNEQFF. The J gene is TRBJ2-1, the V gene TRBV20-1; perhaps D is TRBD1 or TRBD2 (5 bases each). Germline assignment: CDR1 DFQATT and CDR2 SNEGSKA (reference sequence). The CDR3 extends over 15 amino acids. The V gene lost 4 bases and the J gene lost 6 bases, with 19 bases spanning the gap.